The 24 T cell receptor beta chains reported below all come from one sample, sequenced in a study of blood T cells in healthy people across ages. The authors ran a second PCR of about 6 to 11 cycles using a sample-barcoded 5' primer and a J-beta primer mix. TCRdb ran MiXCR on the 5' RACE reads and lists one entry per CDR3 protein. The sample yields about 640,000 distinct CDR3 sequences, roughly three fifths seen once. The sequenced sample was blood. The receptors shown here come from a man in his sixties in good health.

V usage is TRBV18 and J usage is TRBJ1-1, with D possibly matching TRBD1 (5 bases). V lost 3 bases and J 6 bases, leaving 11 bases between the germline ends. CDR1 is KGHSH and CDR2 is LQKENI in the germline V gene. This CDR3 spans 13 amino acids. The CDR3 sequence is CASSPSQDSEAFF. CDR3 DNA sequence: TGTGCCAGCTCACCTTCACAGGACTCTGAAGCTTTCTTT.

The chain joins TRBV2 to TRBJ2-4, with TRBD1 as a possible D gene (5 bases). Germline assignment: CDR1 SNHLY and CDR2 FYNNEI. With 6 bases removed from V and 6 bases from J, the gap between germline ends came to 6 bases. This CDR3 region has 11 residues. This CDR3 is CASRTANIQYF. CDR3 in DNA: TGTGCCAGCAGGACAGCAAACATTCAGTACTTC. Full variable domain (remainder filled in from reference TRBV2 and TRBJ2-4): EPEVTQTPSHQVTQMGQEVILRCVPISNHLYFYWYRQILGQKVEFLVSFYNNEISEKSEIFDDQFSVERPDGSNFTLKIRSTKLEDSAMYFCASRTANIQYFGAGTRLSVL.

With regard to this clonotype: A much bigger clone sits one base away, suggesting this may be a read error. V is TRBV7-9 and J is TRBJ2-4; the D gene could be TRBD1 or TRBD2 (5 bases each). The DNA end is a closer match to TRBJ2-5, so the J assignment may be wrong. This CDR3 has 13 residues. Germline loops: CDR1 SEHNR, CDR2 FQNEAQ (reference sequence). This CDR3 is CASSRDDQETQYF. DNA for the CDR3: TGTGCCAGCAGCCGGGACGATCAAGAGACCCAGTACTTC.

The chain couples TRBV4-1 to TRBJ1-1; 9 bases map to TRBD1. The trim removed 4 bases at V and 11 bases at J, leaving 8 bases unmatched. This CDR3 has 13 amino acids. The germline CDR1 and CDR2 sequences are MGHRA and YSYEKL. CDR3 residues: CASSLRQGEDAFF. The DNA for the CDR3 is TGCGCCAGCAGCCTACGACAGGGGGAGGATGCTTTCTTT.

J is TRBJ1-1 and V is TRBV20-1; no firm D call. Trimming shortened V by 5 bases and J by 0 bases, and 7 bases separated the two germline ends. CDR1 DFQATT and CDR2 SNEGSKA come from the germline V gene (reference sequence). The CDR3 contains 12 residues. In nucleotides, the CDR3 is TGCAGTGCTGAACGTTTGAACACTGAAGCTTTCTTT. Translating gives CSAERLNTEAFF.

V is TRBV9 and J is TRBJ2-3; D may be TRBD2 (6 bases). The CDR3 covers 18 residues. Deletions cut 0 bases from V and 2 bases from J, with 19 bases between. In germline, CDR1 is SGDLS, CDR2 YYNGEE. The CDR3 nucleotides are TGTGCCAGCAGCGTAGGGGGGAGACTAGTTTGGTACACAGATACGCAGTATTTT. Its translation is CASSVGGRLVWYTDTQYF.

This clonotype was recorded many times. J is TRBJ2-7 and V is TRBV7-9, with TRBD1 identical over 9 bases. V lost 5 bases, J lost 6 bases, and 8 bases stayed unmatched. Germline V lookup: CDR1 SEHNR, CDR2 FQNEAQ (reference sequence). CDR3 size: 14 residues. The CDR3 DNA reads TGTGCCAGCAGCACGGACAGGGGCTTTATCGAGCAGTACTTC. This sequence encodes CASSTDRGFIEQYF.

CDR3 nucleotides: TGTGCCAGCAGCGTACCCAGCGGGGGCAGAGAGACCCAGTACTTC. Protein sequence: CASSVPSGGRETQYF. The chain joins TRBV9 to TRBJ2-5, with 8 bases identical to TRBD2. CDR1 and CDR2 (germline): SGDLS, YYNGEE. The junction had 6 bases not matched to a gene; V was cut back by 1 base and J by 4 bases. The CDR3 loop spans 15 amino acids.

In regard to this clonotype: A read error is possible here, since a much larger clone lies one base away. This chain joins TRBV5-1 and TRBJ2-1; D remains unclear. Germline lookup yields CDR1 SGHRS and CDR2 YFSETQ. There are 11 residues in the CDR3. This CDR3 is CTSSLANEQFF. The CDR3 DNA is TGCACCAGCAGCTTGGCCAATGAGCAGTTCTTC. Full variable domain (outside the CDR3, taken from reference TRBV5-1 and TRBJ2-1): KAGVTQTPRYLIKTRGQQVTLSCSPISGHRSVSWYQQTPGQGLQFLFEYFSETQRNKGNFPGRFSGRQFSNSRSEMNVSTLELGDSALYLCTSSLANEQFFGPGTRLTVL.

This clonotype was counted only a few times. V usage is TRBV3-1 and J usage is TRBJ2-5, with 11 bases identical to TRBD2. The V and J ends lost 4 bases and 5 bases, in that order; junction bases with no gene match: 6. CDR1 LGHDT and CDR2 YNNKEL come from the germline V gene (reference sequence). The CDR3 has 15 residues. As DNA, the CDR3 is TGTGCCAGCAGCCCCCGACTAGCGGGGTCGGAGACCCAGTACTTC. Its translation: CASSPRLAGSETQYF.

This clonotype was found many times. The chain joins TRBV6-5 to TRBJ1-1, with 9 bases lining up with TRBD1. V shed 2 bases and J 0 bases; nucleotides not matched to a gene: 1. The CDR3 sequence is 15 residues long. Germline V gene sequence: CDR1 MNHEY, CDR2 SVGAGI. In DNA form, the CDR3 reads TGTGCCAGCAGTTACGGGACAGGGATGAACACTGAAGCTTTCTTT. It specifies CASSYGTGMNTEAFF.

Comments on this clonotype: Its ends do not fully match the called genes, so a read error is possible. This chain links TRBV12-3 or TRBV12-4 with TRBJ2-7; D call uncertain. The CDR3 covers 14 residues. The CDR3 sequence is CASSLDGPAYEQNF. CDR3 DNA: TGTGCCAGCAGTTTAGACGGGCCCGCCTACGAGCAGAACTTC.

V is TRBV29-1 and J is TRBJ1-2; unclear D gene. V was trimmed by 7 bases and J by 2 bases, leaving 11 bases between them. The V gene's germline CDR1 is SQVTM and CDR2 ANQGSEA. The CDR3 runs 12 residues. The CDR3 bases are TGCAGCGCCACACCCGACAACTATGGCTACACCTTC. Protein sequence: CSATPDNYGYTF.

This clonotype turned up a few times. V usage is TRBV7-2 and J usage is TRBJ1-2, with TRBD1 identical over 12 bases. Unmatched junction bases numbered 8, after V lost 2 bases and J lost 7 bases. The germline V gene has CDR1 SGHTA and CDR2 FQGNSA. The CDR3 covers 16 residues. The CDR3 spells CASSLPGTGGTGGYTF. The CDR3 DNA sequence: TGTGCCAGCAGCTTACCAGGGACAGGGGGCACGGGTGGCTACACCTTC.

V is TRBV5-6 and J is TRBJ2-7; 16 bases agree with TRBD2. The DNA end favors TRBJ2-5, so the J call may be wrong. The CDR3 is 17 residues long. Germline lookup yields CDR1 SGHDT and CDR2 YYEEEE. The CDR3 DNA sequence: TGTGCCAGCAGCTGGGGACTAGCGGGGGGGCCTGAGGAGACCCAGTACTTC. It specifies CASSWGLAGGPEETQYF.

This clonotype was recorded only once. CDR3 residues: CANQFSEGDIQYF. The CDR3 DNA follows: TGTGCCAACCAATTCTCTGAGGGCGACATTCAGTACTTC. The rearrangement uses TRBV10-3 and TRBJ2-4; D is perhaps TRBD2 (5 bases). Trimming removed 10 bases from V and 8 bases from J, with 18 bases in between. Germline V gene data show CDR1 as ENHRY and CDR2 as SYGVKD. CDR3 size: 13 residues.

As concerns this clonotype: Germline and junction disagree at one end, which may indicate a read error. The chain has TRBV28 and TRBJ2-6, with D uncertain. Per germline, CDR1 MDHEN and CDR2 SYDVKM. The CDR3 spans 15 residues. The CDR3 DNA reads TGTGCCAACAGTTTGTCAGGCTCTGGGGCCAACGTCCTGACTTTC. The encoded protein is CANSLSGSGANVLTF.

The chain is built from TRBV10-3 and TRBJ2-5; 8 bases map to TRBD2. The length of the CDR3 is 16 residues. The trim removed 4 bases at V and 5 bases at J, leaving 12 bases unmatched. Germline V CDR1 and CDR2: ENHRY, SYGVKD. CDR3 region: CAISAGRGGRGETQYF. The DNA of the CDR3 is TGTGCCATCAGTGCGGGTCGCGGGGGGCGTGGCGAGACCCAGTACTTC.

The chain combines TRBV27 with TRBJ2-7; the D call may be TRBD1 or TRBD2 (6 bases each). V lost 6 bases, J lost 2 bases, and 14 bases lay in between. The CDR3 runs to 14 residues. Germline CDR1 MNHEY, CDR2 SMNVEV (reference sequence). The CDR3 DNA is TGTGCCAGCAGCCCCTGGGGGGCCCCCTACGAGCAGTACTTC. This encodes CASSPWGAPYEQYF.

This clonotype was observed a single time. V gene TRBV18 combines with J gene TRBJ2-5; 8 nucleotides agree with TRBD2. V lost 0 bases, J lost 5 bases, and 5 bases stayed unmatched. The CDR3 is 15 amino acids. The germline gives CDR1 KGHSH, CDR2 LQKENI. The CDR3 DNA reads TGTGCCAGCTCACCACCGCGGGCTAGCGGGGAGACCCAGTACTTC. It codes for CASSPPRASGETQYF. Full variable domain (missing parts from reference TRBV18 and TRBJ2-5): NAGVMQNPRHLVRRRGQEARLRCSPMKGHSHVYWYRQLPEEGLKFMVYLQKENIIDESGMPKERFSAEFPKEGPSILRIQQVVRGDSAAYFCASSPPRASGETQYFGPGTRLLVL.

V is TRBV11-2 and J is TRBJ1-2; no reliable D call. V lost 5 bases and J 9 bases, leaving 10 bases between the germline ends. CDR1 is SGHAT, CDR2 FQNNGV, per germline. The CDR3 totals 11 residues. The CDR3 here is CASSPTSRYTF. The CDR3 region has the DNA TGTGCCAGCAGCCCCACCTCCCGCTACACCTTC.

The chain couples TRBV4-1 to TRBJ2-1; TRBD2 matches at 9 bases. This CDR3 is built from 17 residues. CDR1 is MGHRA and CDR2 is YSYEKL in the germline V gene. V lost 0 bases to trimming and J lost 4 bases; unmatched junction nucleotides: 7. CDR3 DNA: TGCGCCAGCAGCCAAGAGCCTGTTAGCGGGAGATACAATGAGCAGTTCTTC. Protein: CASSQEPVSGRYNEQFF.

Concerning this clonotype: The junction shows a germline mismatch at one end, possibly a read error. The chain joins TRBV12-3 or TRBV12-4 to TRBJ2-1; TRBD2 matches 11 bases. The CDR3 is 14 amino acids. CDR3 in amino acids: CASSLAGGLSEQFF. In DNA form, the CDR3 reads TGTGCCAGCAGCTTAGCGGGGGGGCTTAGTGAGCAGTTCTTC.

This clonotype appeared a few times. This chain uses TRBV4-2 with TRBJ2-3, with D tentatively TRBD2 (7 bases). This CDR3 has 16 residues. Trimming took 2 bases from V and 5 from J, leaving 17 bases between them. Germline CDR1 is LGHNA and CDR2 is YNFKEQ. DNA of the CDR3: TGTGCCAGCAGCCAAAATTGGGGGGGCCAGGGAGATACGCAGTATTTT. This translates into CASSQNWGGQGDTQYF.